The 31 T cell receptor beta chains below all came from one sample that was sequenced in a study of CD8 T cells in Susac syndrome. An input of roughly 0.45 to 1 ug of RNA was subjected to reverse transcription using random hexamers. TCRdb redid the calling of the immunoSEQ multiplex PCR reads with MiXCR, one entry per CDR3 protein. Of about 200,000 distinct CDR3 sequences listed, 90% to 95% are singletons. Sequencing used CD4+ T cells from PBMCs. These receptors were obtained from a human donor in good health.

The gene calls are TRBV12-3 or TRBV12-4 and TRBJ1-4; D is perhaps TRBD1 (6 bases). The CDR3 has 12 amino acids. V lost 2 bases and J lost 14, with 12 bases in between. The DNA of the CDR3 is TGTGCCAGCAGTTTATCGGGGGGCATCCTGTTTTTT. Residues: CASSLSGGILFF.

V gene TRBV7-2 combines with J gene TRBJ2-7; D perhaps matches TRBD2 (6 bases). Germline-derived CDR1 and CDR2 are SGHTA and FQGNSA. Trimming left V 8 bases short and J 2 bases short, with 10 bases between. The CDR3 sequence is 12 residues long. CDR3 sequence: CASALAAYEQYF. CDR3 nucleotides: TGTGCCAGCGCACTAGCCGCCTACGAGCAGTACTTC.

This clonotype appeared a few times. The chain joins TRBV12-3 or TRBV12-4 to TRBJ1-6; the D gene is possibly TRBD1 (6 bases). CDR3 length: 14 amino acids. V lost 5 bases and J lost 7, with 12 bases in between. CDR3 loop: CASSPGQTNSPLHF. DNA for the CDR3: TGTGCCAGCAGTCCCGGACAGACGAATTCACCCCTCCACTTT.

The rearrangement links TRBV29-1 to TRBJ1-1, with 8 positions matching TRBD1. Unmatched junction bases numbered 7, after V lost 4 bases and J lost 0 bases. Germline-derived CDR1 and CDR2 are SQVTM and ANQGSEA. This CDR3 is 15 amino acids long. CDR3 in amino acids: CSVVVTGAMNTEAFF. In DNA, the CDR3 is TGCAGCGTTGTAGTGACAGGGGCTATGAACACTGAAGCTTTCTTT.

The rearrangement uses TRBV18 and TRBJ1-2; TRBD1 might be the D (6 bases). This CDR3 is 16 amino acids long. V was shortened by 0 bases and J by 6 bases, with 17 bases between the two germline ends. Germline CDR1 reads KGHSH; CDR2 reads LQKENI. The CDR3 sequence is CASSPPLSGGDDGYTF. CDR3 bases: TGTGCCAGCTCACCACCTCTTTCGGGGGGCGATGATGGCTACACCTTC.

V usage is TRBV2 and J usage is TRBJ2-3; D uncertain. Germline CDR1 SNHLY, CDR2 FYNNEI. The length of the CDR3 is 14 residues. Trimming cost V 4 bases and J 0 bases, with 8 bases left between them. CDR3 in amino acids: CASSVWRSTDTQYF. CDR3 DNA: TGTGCCAGCAGTGTATGGCGGAGCACAGATACGCAGTATTTT.

This clonotype came up a few times. The chain is built from TRBV12-3 or TRBV12-4 and TRBJ2-6; D not resolved. This CDR3 spans 12 amino acids. Trimming took 4 bases from V and 4 from J, leaving 2 bases between them. CDR3 amino acids: CASSSGANVLTF. As DNA, the CDR3 is TGTGCCAGCAGTTCAGGGGCCAACGTCCTGACTTTC.

The count of this clonotype is one. The chain has TRBV21-1 and TRBJ2-7. TRBV21-1 is a known pseudogene. This CDR3 spans 14 amino acids. The CDR3 is CASSKDVSSYEQYV. The CDR3 region has the DNA TGTGCCAGCAGCAAAGATGTGAGCTCCTACGAGCAGTACGTC.

The V and J genes are TRBV29-1 and TRBJ2-5; no clear D gene. This CDR3 has 14 amino acids. The germline V and J ends were trimmed by 7 bases and 4 bases, with 19 bases remaining between them. Looked up from germline, CDR1 is SQVTM and CDR2 is ANQGSEA. The CDR3 region is CSAPGSAWGETQYF. CDR3 sequence (DNA): TGCAGCGCACCCGGTTCCGCTTGGGGAGAGACCCAGTACTTC.

The rearrangement uses TRBV20-1 and TRBJ1-4; D gene ambiguous. CDR1 DFQATT and CDR2 SNEGSKA come from the germline V gene (reference sequence). The germline V and J ends were trimmed by 0 bases and 6 bases, with 5 bases remaining between them. The CDR3 is 12 residues long. The CDR3 DNA follows: TGCAGTGCTAGAGAAGCAGATGAAAAACTGTTTTTT. It yields the protein CSAREADEKLFF.

The count of this clonotype is one. V gene TRBV2 combines with J gene TRBJ2-2; 14 nucleotides match TRBD2. V lost 7 bases, J lost 7 bases, and 5 bases stayed unmatched. Germline CDR1 and CDR2: SNHLY and FYNNEI. The CDR3 contains 15 residues. In DNA, the CDR3 is TGTGCCAGCACCAGGGGACTAGCGGGAGTCGGGGAGCTGTTTTTT. This encodes CASTRGLAGVGELFF.

The chain uses TRBV29-1 and TRBJ1-2; possibly TRBD1 for D (6 bases). The V gene lost 4 bases and the J gene lost 0 bases, with 12 bases spanning the gap. CDR1 and CDR2 from the germline V gene are SQVTM and ANQGSEA. CDR3 length equals 14 residues. The CDR3 protein is CSVVGDTANYGYTF. Written as DNA, the CDR3 is TGCAGCGTTGTCGGGGACACCGCTAACTATGGCTACACCTTC.

V is TRBV7-2 and J is TRBJ1-5, with 7 nucleotides matching TRBD1. V dropped 6 bases and J dropped 2; count of bases not matched to a gene: 1. The CDR3 loop spans 13 amino acids. From germline, CDR1 is SGHTA and CDR2 FQGNSA. Here the CDR3 reads CASRGGGNQPQHF. CDR3 coding DNA: TGTGCCAGCAGAGGGGGCGGCAATCAGCCCCAGCATTTT. Combining the CDR3 with reference TRBV7-2 and TRBJ1-5 gives the whole variable domain GAGVSQSPSNKVTEKGKDVELRCDPISGHTALYWYRQSLGQGLEFLIYFQGNSAPDKSGLPSDRFSAERTGGSVSTLTIQRTQQEDSAVYLCASRGGGNQPQHFGDGTRLSIL.

V usage is TRBV29-1 and J usage is TRBJ2-3; TRBD2 matches at 10 bases. CDR1 and CDR2 from the germline V gene are SQVTM and ANQGSEA. The CDR3 spans 14 residues. V was pared by 4 bases and J by 3 bases, with 4 bases of the junction left unmatched. The DNA of the CDR3 is TGCAGCGTTGCCCTAGCGGGGGAGACAGATACGCAGTATTTT. Protein product: CSVALAGETDTQYF.

The rearrangement joins TRBV7-2 to TRBJ2-1, with unresolved D. The CDR3 consists of 11 residues. V lost 1 base and J 13 bases, leaving 8 bases between the germline ends. The germline CDR1 and CDR2 sequences are SGHTA and FQGNSA. CDR3 DNA sequence: TGTGCCAGCAGCTTAGGTTGGGGTCAGTTCTTC. As protein: CASSLGWGQFF.

In DNA form, the CDR3 reads TGCAGCGTTGTTAGCGGGAGATCGAACGAGCAGTACGTC. Encoded protein: CSVVSGRSNEQYV. The genes are TRBV29-1 and TRBJ2-7; 9 bases line up with TRBD2. Germline V lookup: CDR1 SQVTM, CDR2 ANQGSEA. This CDR3 spans 13 amino acids. Unmatched junction bases numbered 6, after V lost 4 bases and J lost 5 bases.

As DNA, the CDR3 is TGTGCCAGCAGCTTATTGGGCTCCGAGCAGTACTTC. It encodes CASSLLGSEQYF. The gene calls are TRBV7-9 and TRBJ2-7; D call uncertain. The CDR3 is made up of 12 amino acids. The ends were cut back, 2 bases at V and 6 bases at J, with 8 bases in the middle. Germline V lookup: CDR1 SEHNR, CDR2 FQNEAQ (reference sequence).

The V and J genes are TRBV19 and TRBJ2-1; tentatively, D is TRBD2 (6 bases). The CDR3 loop spans 16 amino acids. In germline, CDR1 is LNHDA, CDR2 SQIVND (reference sequence). Trimming took off 1 base at V and 0 bases at J, with 10 bases between the two ends. This CDR3 reads CASSIGTTFSYNEQFF. The CDR3 DNA is TGTGCCAGTAGTATAGGGACTACTTTCTCCTACAATGAGCAGTTCTTC.

The chain links TRBV25-1 to TRBJ1-2; no reliable D call. Trimming pared 6 bases from V and 8 bases from J, leaving 16 bases between. This CDR3 comprises 13 residues. Germline lookup yields CDR1 MGHDK and CDR2 SYGVNS. CDR3 coding DNA: TGTGCCAGCAGCCACGACAATTTTCAGGGCTACACCTTC. Its translation is CASSHDNFQGYTF.

The chain is built from TRBV7-8 and TRBJ2-5; 7 bases line up with TRBD1. The CDR3 covers 15 residues. After removal of 4 bases from V and 1 base from J, the junction contained 6 bases not matched to a gene. Per germline, CDR1 SGHVS and CDR2 FQNEAQ. The CDR3 sequence: CASSSEGASQETQYF. CDR3 DNA sequence: TGTGCCAGCAGCTCTGAGGGGGCTTCCCAAGAGACCCAGTACTTC.

This chain joins TRBV4-3 and TRBJ1-2; unclear D gene. The CDR3 loop spans 12 amino acids. V was shortened by 5 bases and J by 7 bases, with 11 bases between the two germline ends. Germline V gene sequence: CDR1 LGHNA, CDR2 YSLEER. The CDR3 loop reads CASSSWGGGYTF. The CDR3 nucleotides are TGCGCCAGCAGCTCCTGGGGTGGTGGCTACACCTTC.

The chain joins TRBV7-9 to TRBJ1-6; weak D call: TRBD1 (5 bases). CDR1 is SEHNR, CDR2 FQNEAQ, per germline (reference sequence). This CDR3 has 15 amino acids. V was trimmed by 1 base and J by 7 bases, leaving 11 bases between them. The CDR3, as DNA: TGTGCCAGCAGCTTAGGGGGGGTAAGGAATTCACCCCTCCACTTT. Amino acids: CASSLGGVRNSPLHF.

The V call is TRBV12-3 or TRBV12-4, the J call TRBJ1-1, with D hard to call. V gave up 8 bases and J gave up 7 bases, with 8 bases separating them. This CDR3 region has 10 residues. CDR3 region: CASGSGEAFF. DNA for the CDR3: TGTGCCAGCGGTAGTGGTGAAGCTTTCTTT.

This chain joins TRBV30 and TRBJ2-7; D possibly matches TRBD1 or TRBD2 (6 bases each). Between the trimmed V and J ends, which lost 8 bases and 1 base, there was a span of 15 bases. The CDR3 is 13 amino acids. Germline assignment: CDR1 GTSNPN and CDR2 SVGIG (reference sequence). CDR3 DNA: TGTGCCGGGGCCGGGGGCCCTTCCTACGAGCAGTACGTC. Protein product: CAGAGGPSYEQYV.

The V call is TRBV24-1, the J call TRBJ2-1, with 10 bases aligning to TRBD2. With 4 bases clipped from V and 4 bases from J, the junction kept 15 bases outside the gene matches. CDR1 and CDR2 from the germline V gene are KGHDR and SFDVKD. The CDR3 loop spans 19 amino acids. The CDR3, as DNA: TGTGCCACCAGTGACGGAGTAACGGGACTAGCGAGAAGGTACAATGAGCAGTTCTTC. It translates to CATSDGVTGLARRYNEQFF.

The chain uses TRBV29-1 and TRBJ1-1; no clear D. V was shortened by 4 bases and J by 7 bases, with 7 bases between the two germline ends. Per the germline V gene, CDR1 is SQVTM and CDR2 is ANQGSEA. This CDR3 contains 10 residues. CDR3 DNA: TGCAGCGTTGGTAATAGTGAAGCTTTCTTT. Translating it yields CSVGNSEAFF.

The CDR3 spells CASSIVTGEHEQYV. CDR3 bases: TGTGCCAGCAGCATTGTGACAGGGGAACACGAGCAGTACGTC. The chain has TRBV21-1 and TRBJ2-7; the table assigns TRBD1, which was not confirmed against the DNA. TRBV21-1 is a documented pseudogene. This CDR3 is 14 amino acids long.

CDR3 sequence reads: CASGQGRDSPLHF. CDR3 DNA: TGTGCCAGCGGTCAGGGAAGAGATTCACCCCTCCACTTT. The rearrangement links TRBV2 to TRBJ1-6, with a tentative D call TRBD1 (5 bases). The CDR3 runs to 13 residues. CDR1 is SNHLY and CDR2 is FYNNEI in the germline V gene. Trimming pared 8 bases from V and 8 bases from J, leaving 13 bases between.

The chain uses TRBV7-2 and TRBJ1-2, with a weak D call TRBD1 (5 bases). V was clipped by 7 bases and J by 3 bases, with 21 bases between them. The CDR3 runs to 16 residues. The germline V gene has CDR1 SGHTA and CDR2 FQGNSA. For the CDR3, the DNA is TGTGCCAGCACCCAATGGGGGAGCGCCACGGACTATGGCTACACCTTC. It is translated as CASTQWGSATDYGYTF.

The V call is TRBV15, the J call TRBJ1-1, with TRBD1 matching 8 bases. V gave up 1 base and J gave up 1 base; unmatched junction bases: 2. CDR1 and CDR2 (germline): LNHNV, YYDKDF (reference sequence). This CDR3 has 15 residues. CDR3 in amino acids: CATSRADRANTEAFF. The CDR3 region has the DNA TGTGCCACCAGCAGAGCGGACAGGGCGAACACTGAAGCTTTCTTT.

J is TRBJ2-7 and V is TRBV24-1; 9 bases map to TRBD2. This CDR3 region has 15 residues. J was trimmed by 3 bases and V by 2 bases; bases with no gene match: 4. Per the germline V gene, CDR1 is KGHDR and CDR2 is SFDVKD. CDR3 amino acids: CATSDYSGRDYEQYV. DNA of the CDR3: TGTGCCACCAGTGATTATAGCGGGAGAGACTACGAGCAGTACGTC.